The clone carrying this TCR beta chain was recorded a few times. Antigen unknown. Amplified TCR beta CDR3 regions came from RNA transcripts. Primed by the HTBI set, a first-round RT-PCR was run on the TCR CDR3. TCRdb independently ran MiXCR on the multiplex PCR reads; one entry per CDR3 protein. The table shows more than 300,000 distinct CDR3 sequences, with approximately 18% occurring only once. Duration under 3 months, a NOSPECS grade of at least 4, and a Clinical Activity Score of at least 3 characterized the ophthalmopathy patients. This sample is drawn from a study of T cells in Graves' hyperthyroidism and ophthalmopathy. Study-wide context: Peripheral blood collection took place at initial diagnosis, before any treatment. Whole-study results and caveats: Most clonotypes expanded in the thyroid (above 0.001) were also present in blood. Patients with ophthalmopathy were separated from those with stable hyperthyroidism by a 13 V-J model.

The germline V gene encodes CDR1 MNHEY and CDR2 SVGAGI. The trim removed 0 bases at V and 0 bases at J, leaving 18 bases unmatched. This CDR3 comprises 21 residues. Sequencing was done on a sample of blood. The TCR was taken from a man aged 18 to 30 with Graves' ophthalmopathy. The V call is TRBV6-5, the J call TRBJ1-2; TRBD1 matches 8 bases. The CDR3 loop is CASSYSFGEGGGTGPNYGYTF. Here the CDR3 DNA reads TGTGCCAGCAGTTACTCGTTCGGTGAGGGGGGCGGGACAGGACCTAACTATGGCTACACCTTC.